This is a list of T cell receptor beta chains from one sample in a study of metastatic and nonmetastatic thyroid tumors. Via MiXCR, TCRdb re-called the PCR reads. This sample has roughly 6,900 clones, with under 30% found just once. The specimen sequenced was adjacent normal tissue. Receptors originate from a male donor with papillary thyroid cancer or a benign thyroid nodule (not recorded which). Some clones in this sample may be carry-over from other donors' samples. The CDR3 runs from the conserved cysteine through the conserved F or W. Each record gives: V gene, D gene, clone size, J gene, CDR3 DNA, CDR3 protein. The D gene is left open where the match is weak. Clone size is shown for a subset of rows, as once, few, many or a class of expanded clone.

V: TRBV11-2; D: TRBD1; size: -; J: TRBJ2-2; DNA: TGTGCCAGCAGCCAAACCGGGACAGGGATCTATGGCGGGGAGCTGTTTTTT; CDR3: CASSQTGTGIYGGELFF
V: TRBV20-1; D: -; size: -; J: TRBJ1-5; DNA: TGCAGTGCTAGAGCCCCCACGGAGGGCAATCAGCCCCAGCATTTT; CDR3: CSARAPTEGNQPQHF
V: TRBV6-1; D: TRBD1; size: medium-sized; J: TRBJ1-2; DNA: TGTGCCAGCAGACCGACAGGGGGAGACTATGGCTACACCTTC; CDR3: CASRPTGGDYGYTF
V: TRBV2; D: TRBD2; size: -; J: TRBJ2-1; DNA: TGTGCCAGCAGCAGCGGGAATCCTTACAATGAGCAGTTCTTC; CDR3: CASSSGNPYNEQFF
V: TRBV5-1; D: TRBD1; size: -; J: TRBJ2-1; DNA: TGCGCCAGCAGCACCGGGACAGCATCGACAAAAGGGTTCTTC; CDR3: CASSTGTASTKGFF
V: TRBV4-3; D: -; size: many; J: TRBJ1-1; DNA: TGCGCCAGCAGCCAAGCTTCACAGGGAGGGACTGAAGCTTTCTTT; CDR3: CASSQASQGGTEAFF
V: TRBV7-9; D: -; size: few; J: TRBJ2-7; DNA: TGTGCCAGCACCGACCATCGTAGGGATTGGGAGCAGTACTTC; CDR3: CASTDHRRDWEQYF
V: TRBV6-2/TRBV6-3; D: -; size: few; J: TRBJ1-2; DNA: TGTGCCAGCAGTTACCCAGGGGACTATGGCTACACCTTC; CDR3: CASSYPGDYGYTF
V: TRBV20-1; D: -; size: medium-sized; J: TRBJ2-7; DNA: TGCAGTGCTAATAACTTCCGGAGCTCCTACGAGCAGTACTTC; CDR3: CSANNFRSSYEQYF
V: TRBV20-1; D: TRBD2; size: -; J: TRBJ2-7; DNA: TGCAGTGCTCCCGAGGTTCTAGCGGGAGTATTTGAGCAGTACTTC; CDR3: CSAPEVLAGVFEQYF
V: TRBV2; D: -; size: medium-sized; J: TRBJ1-2; DNA: TGTGCCAGCAGCTATTCCGAAGGTGGATGGGGCTACACCTTC; CDR3: CASSYSEGGWGYTF
V: TRBV30; D: -; size: many; J: TRBJ1-1; DNA: TGTGCCTGGAGGGGACCGTTTCGGGGGATGAACACTGAAGCTTTCTTT; CDR3: CAWRGPFRGMNTEAFF
V: TRBV30; D: -; size: -; J: TRBJ1-1; DNA: TGTGCCGGCTGGATAAGCCCCGGGACACCAAACACTGAAGCTTTCTTT; CDR3: CAGWISPGTPNTEAFF
V: TRBV20-1; D: -; size: -; J: TRBJ2-4; DNA: TGCAGTGCGATGCCTTTAGCTACTGAAAACATTCAGTACTTC; CDR3: CSAMPLATENIQYF
V: TRBV11-3; D: -; size: -; J: TRBJ2-5; DNA: TGTGCCAGCAGCTTGCCCAGGACGTACCAAGAGACCCAGTACTTC; CDR3: CASSLPRTYQETQYF
V: TRBV6-1; D: -; size: -; J: TRBJ2-6; DNA: TGTGCCAGCAGAACCGGACGCACCTCTGGGGCCAACGTCCTGACTTTC; CDR3: CASRTGRTSGANVLTF
V: TRBV7-6; D: -; size: -; J: TRBJ2-7; DNA: TGTGCCAGCAGCCTACCGGGCGGGCTTGACGAGCAGTACTTC; CDR3: CASSLPGGLDEQYF
V: TRBV18; D: TRBD1; size: many; J: TRBJ2-1; DNA: TGTGCCAGTGGGACAGCGACCTACAATGAGCAGTTCTTC; CDR3: CASGTATYNEQFF
V: TRBV20-1; D: TRBD2; size: large; J: TRBJ2-2; DNA: TGCAGTGCTAGACCTAGCGGGTTCACCGGGGAGCTGTTTTTT; CDR3: CSARPSGFTGELFF
V: TRBV12-3/TRBV12-4; D: TRBD2; size: -; J: TRBJ2-7; DNA: TGTGCCAGCAGTTTGACCGGGACTAGCGGGAGGTTGGGGGCCTACGAGCAGTACTTC; CDR3: CASSLTGTSGRLGAYEQYF
V: TRBV20-1; D: TRBD2; size: -; J: TRBJ2-7; DNA: TGCAGTGCTAATAGCGGGATCGCGGGCGAGCAGTACTTC; CDR3: CSANSGIAGEQYF
V: TRBV4-1; D: -; size: few; J: TRBJ2-7; DNA: TGCGCCAGCAGCCTTGGGGGCGAGTACGAGCAGTACTTC; CDR3: CASSLGGEYEQYF
V: TRBV13; D: -; size: -; J: TRBJ2-2; DNA: TGTGCCAGCAGCCCCAGAAGTTGGTTGACCGGGGAGCTGTTTTTT; CDR3: CASSPRSWLTGELFF
V: TRBV20-1; D: -; size: few; J: TRBJ2-7; DNA: TGCAGTGCTAGAGCTCGGGACGAGCAGTACTTC; CDR3: CSARARDEQYF
V: TRBV12-3/TRBV12-4; D: -; size: many; J: TRBJ2-5; DNA: TGTGCCAGCAGTTTACAAGAGACCCAGTACTTC; CDR3: CASSLQETQYF
V: TRBV5-1; D: TRBD2; size: medium-sized; J: TRBJ2-1; DNA: TGCGCCAGCAGCCCGTCCCGACTAGCGGACTACAATGAGCAGTTCTTC; CDR3: CASSPSRLADYNEQFF
V: TRBV20-1; D: TRBD2; size: -; J: TRBJ2-2; DNA: TGCAGTGCTAGAGATTCGAGCGGGAGGTCCCCCGGGGAGCTGTTTTTT; CDR3: CSARDSSGRSPGELFF
V: TRBV4-3; D: TRBD2; size: medium-sized; J: TRBJ2-7; DNA: TGCGCCAGCAGCCAAGGGCTAGCGGGCTCCTACGAGCAGTACTTC; CDR3: CASSQGLAGSYEQYF
V: TRBV2; D: -; size: -; J: TRBJ1-2; DNA: TGTGCCAGCAGTGAGGCGGGTAACTATGGCTACACCTTC; CDR3: CASSEAGNYGYTF
V: TRBV11-2; D: TRBD1; size: few; J: TRBJ1-2; DNA: TGTGCCAGCAGCCCCGGGACAGGGAAGGGCTACACCTTC; CDR3: CASSPGTGKGYTF
V: TRBV7-2; D: -; size: -; J: TRBJ2-7; DNA: TGTGCCAGCAGCCCGGACCACACGGACTACGAGCAGTACTTC; CDR3: CASSPDHTDYEQYF
V: TRBV7-2; D: TRBD1; size: medium-sized; J: TRBJ1-2; DNA: TGTGCCAGCAGCTTAGTGGGGACAGGGAATAACTATGGCTACACCTTC; CDR3: CASSLVGTGNNYGYTF
V: TRBV6-1; D: TRBD2; size: few; J: TRBJ2-5; DNA: TGTGCCAGCAGCACTAGCGGGAGACCAGAGACCCAGTACTTC; CDR3: CASSTSGRPETQYF
V: TRBV6-1; D: TRBD2; size: large; J: TRBJ2-7; DNA: TGTGCCAGCAGCCCCACTTTTCACGGGAGGGTCTACGAGCAGTACTTC; CDR3: CASSPTFHGRVYEQYF
V: TRBV27; D: -; size: few; J: TRBJ2-7; DNA: TGTGCCAGCCAAATCAGCGACAGGCTCCACGAGCAGTACTTC; CDR3: CASQISDRLHEQYF
V: TRBV7-2; D: -; size: medium-sized; J: TRBJ2-3; DNA: TGTGCCAGCAGCCCACTGCTCGGGAGTCCAGATACGCAGTATTTT; CDR3: CASSPLLGSPDTQYF
V: TRBV20-1; D: TRBD1; size: once; J: TRBJ1-2; DNA: TGCAGTGCTAGAGATATTGGGCCGGGACAGATCTATGGCTACACCTTC; CDR3: CSARDIGPGQIYGYTF
V: TRBV28; D: TRBD2; size: few; J: TRBJ2-7; DNA: TGTGCCAGCAGTTCCGGGACTAGCGGCTACGAGCAGTACTTC; CDR3: CASSSGTSGYEQYF
V: TRBV9; D: -; size: -; J: TRBJ2-1; DNA: -; CDR3: CASSVAIGASRGGIF
V: TRBV6-1; D: -; size: -; J: TRBJ2-1; DNA: TGTGCCGGCCGTGAACAGGACCACAATGAGCAGTTCTTC; CDR3: CAGREQDHNEQFF
V: TRBV24-1; D: TRBD2; size: medium-sized; J: TRBJ2-1; DNA: TGTGCCACCAGTGATTTGCCGGCGGGAGTACGCAATGAGCAGTTCTTC; CDR3: CATSDLPAGVRNEQFF
V: TRBV6-1; D: -; size: -; J: TRBJ1-3; DNA: TGTGCCAGCAGTGTCGGCCTTCGCTACTCTGGAAACACCATATATTTT; CDR3: CASSVGLRYSGNTIYF
V: TRBV28; D: -; size: -; J: TRBJ2-7; DNA: TGTGCCAGCACTCGGGACGGTCACTCCTACGAGCAGTACTTC; CDR3: CASTRDGHSYEQYF
V: TRBV11-2; D: TRBD2; size: -; J: TRBJ2-1; DNA: TGTGCCAGCAGCTCCCGGTCTAGCGGGAGGTGGAATGAGCAGTTCTTC; CDR3: CASSSRSSGRWNEQFF
V: TRBV3-1; D: -; size: -; J: TRBJ1-1; DNA: TGTGCCAGCAGCCAAACAGAGAACACTGAAGCTTTCTTT; CDR3: CASSQTENTEAFF
V: TRBV20-1; D: -; size: -; J: TRBJ1-5; DNA: TGCAGTGCTCTGGAAGGGGTTGATCAGCCCCAGCATTTT; CDR3: CSALEGVDQPQHF
V: TRBV19; D: TRBD1; size: few; J: TRBJ1-6; DNA: TGTGCCAGTAGAGTAGTAGGGACAGAGAATTCACCCCTCCACTTT; CDR3: CASRVVGTENSPLHF
V: TRBV6-1; D: -; size: -; J: TRBJ2-7; DNA: TGTGCCAGCAAGGGCGTTTCCTACGAGCAGTACTTC; CDR3: CASKGVSYEQYF
V: TRBV27; D: TRBD2; size: -; J: TRBJ2-7; DNA: TGTGCCAGCAGCACCCGCGGGGGACTCTCCTACGAGCAGTACTTC; CDR3: CASSTRGGLSYEQYF
V: TRBV19; D: -; size: medium-sized; J: TRBJ2-3; DNA: TGTGCCAGTAGTTTCTCCAGGGCTGCGACAGATACGCAGTATTTT; CDR3: CASSFSRAATDTQYF
V: TRBV11-2; D: TRBD2; size: few; J: TRBJ2-3; DNA: TGTGCCAGCAGCCTTTGGAGCGCGGGAGAGAGCACAGATACGCAGTATTTT; CDR3: CASSLWSAGESTDTQYF
V: TRBV12-3/TRBV12-4; D: -; size: few; J: TRBJ1-3; DNA: TGTGCCAGCAGTCTAAGGAGGGCCGGTGGAAACACCATATATTTT; CDR3: CASSLRRAGGNTIYF
V: TRBV6-1; D: TRBD1; size: many; J: TRBJ1-4; DNA: TGTGCCAGCAGTGGGACAGGGTGGGGAGAAAAACTGTTTTTT; CDR3: CASSGTGWGEKLFF
V: TRBV6-1; D: -; size: -; J: TRBJ2-1; DNA: TGTTCCAGCAGTGAAAGCCGCTTTGATGAGCAGGTGTTC; CDR3: CSSSESRFDEQVF